The T cell receptor (beta chain) under discussion was sequenced for a study of T-cell reconstitution after alpha-beta-depleted transplantation in children. Germline assignment: CDR1 MNHEY and CDR2 SMNVEV (reference sequence). With 1 base clipped from V and 0 bases from J, the junction kept 4 bases outside the gene matches. This CDR3 spans 16 amino acids. Construction of the TCRbeta library involved unique molecular identifiers. TCRdb re-derived calls from the PCR reads in MiXCR, one entry per CDR3 protein. The table shows about 540,000 distinct CDR3 sequences, with roughly a quarter occurring only once. Findings and limits, study-wide: Newly generated T cells supplied most T-cell counts and diversity one year post-transplant. Reportedly, only several hundred clones from non-depleted graft cells drove alpha-beta T-cell counts at about two months. Surviving recipient cells, namely T cells and thymic progenitors, were the source of high day-60 TCRbeta diversity in some patients.

This clonotype has just a few counts. The antigen remains unidentified. The genes are TRBV27 and TRBJ2-3; 7 bases line up with TRBD1. Here the sequenced sample was PBMCs, taken before TCRalphabeta/CD19-depleted stem cell transplant. The origin of this receptor is a boy younger than two with Wiskott-Aldrich syndrome, due to receive a stem cell transplant. This CDR3 reads CASSLLGGGSTDTQYF. CDR3 in DNA: TGTGCCAGCAGTTTATTAGGGGGCGGGAGCACAGATACGCAGTATTTT.